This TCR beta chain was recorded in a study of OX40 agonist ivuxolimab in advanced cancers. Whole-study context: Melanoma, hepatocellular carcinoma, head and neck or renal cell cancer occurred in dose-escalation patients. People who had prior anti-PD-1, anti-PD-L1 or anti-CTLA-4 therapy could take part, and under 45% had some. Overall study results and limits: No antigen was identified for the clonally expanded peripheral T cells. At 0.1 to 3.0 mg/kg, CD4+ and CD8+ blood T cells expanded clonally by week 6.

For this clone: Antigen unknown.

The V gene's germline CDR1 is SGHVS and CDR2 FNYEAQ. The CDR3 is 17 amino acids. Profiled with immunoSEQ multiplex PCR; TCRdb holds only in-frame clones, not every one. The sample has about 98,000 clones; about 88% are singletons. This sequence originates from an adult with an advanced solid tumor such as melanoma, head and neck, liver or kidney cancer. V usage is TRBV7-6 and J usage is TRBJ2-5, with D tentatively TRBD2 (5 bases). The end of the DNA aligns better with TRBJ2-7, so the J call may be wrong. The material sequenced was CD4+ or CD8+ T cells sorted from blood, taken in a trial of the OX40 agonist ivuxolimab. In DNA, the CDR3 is TGTGCCAGCAGCTTAGCCCCTGGGTCGGGGAACTCCTACGAGCAGTACTTC. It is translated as CASSLAPGSGNSYEQYF.